The clone carrying this T cell receptor beta chain has more than one count but fewer than ten. Its specificity is not known. TCRdb fed the 5' RACE reads into MiXCR, producing one record per CDR3 protein. In the table there are hundreds of thousands of distinct CDR3 sequences, around 9.6% of which are singletons. The sample comes from a study of identical twins. Whole-study findings and limits: Twin pairs' shared out-of-frame alpha sequences were enriched in low generation probability. Fewer insertions marked abundant cord blood beta clonotypes; young adult naive trended weakly, memory not at all.

With no exceptions, donors were healthy Caucasians. The sequence was obtained from a young woman in good health. Sequencing used memory (CD45RO+) T cells sorted from blood.

The CDR3 DNA is TGCAGTGCTAAAGACAGGGTGAAGAACGAGCAGTACTTC. Protein: CSAKDRVKNEQYF. The chain links TRBV20-1 to TRBJ2-7; 7 bases line up with TRBD1. V dropped 4 bases and J dropped 5; count of bases not matched to a gene: 8. The CDR3 runs to 13 residues. Germline CDR1 reads DFQATT; CDR2 reads SNEGSKA (reference sequence).